The entry below describes one T cell receptor beta chain. What it binds is unknown. Germline V gene lookup returns CDR1 MNHEY and CDR2 SVGAGI. The V and J ends lost 6 bases and 3 bases, in that order; junction bases with no gene match: 6. This CDR3 has 15 amino acids. This entry belongs to a study of cytomegalovirus exposure and HLA in healthy donors. Both 60 Vbeta primers and 13 Jbeta primers went into the PCR. Data came from immunoSEQ multiplex PCR; TCRdb stores just in-frame clones and leaves some out. This table has 150,000 to 200,000 clones, about 81% appearing once. Regarding the study as a whole: Among the CMV-associated chains, a few were confirmed in vitro as specific for CMV antigens.

Nominally healthy donors provided the samples, though records likely missed some immune exposures. The chain combines TRBV6-5 with TRBJ2-1; 9 nucleotides line up with TRBD1. This receptor was taken from a woman under 30 in good health and CMV-seropositive. The sequencing input was PBMCs. The CDR3 region is CASSLTGGDYNEQFF. In DNA, the CDR3 is TGTGCCAGCAGCTTAACAGGGGGCGACTACAATGAGCAGTTCTTC.